The 30 T cell receptor beta chains reported below all come from one sample, sequenced in a study of OX40 agonist ivuxolimab in advanced cancers. Sequencing was performed with immunoSEQ multiplex PCR; in TCRdb, only in-frame clones are kept and a portion is missing. In the table there are 90,000 or so clones, approximately 89% of which are singletons. The sequencing used CD4+ or CD8+ T cells sorted from blood, collected in a trial of the OX40 agonist ivuxolimab. The receptor set was obtained from an adult with an advanced solid tumor such as melanoma, head and neck, liver or kidney cancer.

V and J are TRBV10-3 and TRBJ2-1, with 10 positions matching TRBD2. This CDR3 is 19 amino acids long. Unmatched junction bases numbered 16, after V lost 2 bases and J lost 6 bases. Germline V gene lookup returns CDR1 ENHRY and CDR2 SYGVKD. The CDR3 spells CAISEPKGTSEKLANEQFF. CDR3 coding DNA: TGTGCCATCAGTGAGCCGAAAGGGACTAGCGAAAAACTGGCCAATGAGCAGTTCTTC.

This chain joins TRBV29-1 and TRBJ1-1; 8 positions match TRBD1. This CDR3 has 14 amino acids. V was pared by 8 bases and J by 0 bases, with 8 bases of the junction left unmatched. CDR1 is SQVTM, CDR2 ANQGSEA, per germline. CDR3 residues: CSFGTGAMNTEAFF. Here the CDR3 DNA reads TGCAGCTTTGGGACAGGCGCCATGAACACTGAAGCTTTCTTT.

This chain connects TRBV2 to TRBJ1-2; perhaps TRBD1 as D (6 bases). Germline V gene lookup returns CDR1 SNHLY and CDR2 FYNNEI. CDR3 length equals 16 residues. V shed 1 base and J shed 4 bases, with 16 bases lying between them. In nucleotides, the CDR3 is TGTGCCAGCAGTGAAGGCTCGACAGGTTCTCTCTATGGCTACACCTTC. Translated: CASSEGSTGSLYGYTF.

The V and J genes are TRBV29-1 and TRBJ2-7; 7 bases agree with TRBD2. The CDR3 covers 13 residues. The germline gives CDR1 SQVTM, CDR2 ANQGSEA. Unmatched junction bases numbered 10, after V lost 5 bases and J lost 6 bases. Written as DNA, the CDR3 is TGCAGCGTTCGACTAGCAGGTGATGGCGAGCAGTACTTC. Its translation: CSVRLAGDGEQYF.

The rearrangement uses TRBV6-1 and TRBJ2-2, with D possibly being TRBD1 (7 bases). This CDR3 region has 16 residues. CDR1 and CDR2 (germline): MNHNS, SASEGT. The V end was cut by 4 bases, the J end by 6 bases, with 18 bases between. CDR3 DNA sequence: TGTGCCAGCAGTGCACTGCGGGACAGCTTAGCCGGGGAGCTGTTTTTT. It translates to CASSALRDSLAGELFF.

This clone was recorded only once. The chain combines TRBV11-3 with TRBJ1-2, with TRBD1 as a possible D gene (5 bases). The CDR3 runs to 14 residues. Germline CDR1 reads SGHNT; CDR2 reads YENEEA. The V end was cut by 0 bases, the J end by 2 bases, with 7 bases between. The CDR3: CASSLDPGNYGYTF. CDR3 nucleotide sequence: TGTGCCAGCAGCTTAGACCCAGGGAACTATGGCTACACCTTC.

V is TRBV7-2 and J is TRBJ2-1; 9 nucleotides match TRBD2. With 1 base clipped from V and 7 bases from J, the junction kept 2 bases outside the gene matches. The CDR3 spans 14 residues. Germline V lookup: CDR1 SGHTA, CDR2 FQGNSA. The CDR3: CASSLDSGRNEQFF. The CDR3 DNA is TGTGCCAGCAGCTTAGATAGCGGGAGAAATGAGCAGTTCTTC.

The chain couples TRBV5-5 to TRBJ1-3; tentatively, D is TRBD1 (6 bases). This CDR3 contains 13 residues. Germline CDR1 SGHKS, CDR2 YYEKEE (reference sequence). V dropped 4 bases and J dropped 4 bases, with 9 bases sitting between them. CDR3 DNA sequence: TGTGCCAGCAGCCTGGACAGAGGAAACACCATATATTTT. Encoded protein: CASSLDRGNTIYF. Variable domain in full (rest from reference TRBV5-5 and TRBJ1-3): DAGVTQSPTHLIKTRGQQVTLRCSPISGHKSVSWYQQVLGQGPQFIFQYYEKEERGRGNFPDRFSARQFPNYSSELNVNALLLGDSALYLCASSLDRGNTIYFGEGSWLTVV.

This chain joins TRBV5-1 and TRBJ2-7; the D gene could be TRBD1 or TRBD2 (5 bases each). The CDR3 consists of 15 residues. Germline assignment: CDR1 SGHRS and CDR2 YFSETQ. Deletions cut 1 base from V and 2 bases from J, with 13 bases between. CDR3 sequence reads: CASSLTTGGPYEQYF. CDR3 coding DNA: TGCGCCAGCAGCTTGACAACAGGAGGCCCCTACGAGCAGTACTTC.

The V call is TRBV5-1, the J call TRBJ2-2; the match to TRBD2 covers 10 bases. J was trimmed by 3 bases and V by 0 bases; bases with no gene match: 2. Per the germline V gene, CDR1 is SGHRS and CDR2 is YFSETQ. This CDR3 has 16 residues. CDR3 in DNA: TGCGCCAGCAGCTTGGGGACTAGCGGCTACACCGGGGAGCTGTTTTTT. It specifies CASSLGTSGYTGELFF.

The chain links TRBV5-5 to TRBJ1-5; the D gene is possibly TRBD1 (5 bases). This CDR3 region has 17 residues. Germline V gene sequence: CDR1 SGHKS, CDR2 YYEKEE (reference sequence). V was shortened by 0 bases and J by 2 bases, with 15 bases between the two germline ends. In DNA form, the CDR3 reads TGTGCCAGCAGCTTGGGGCTGGGTGGGGACGGCAATCAGCCCCAGCATTTT. Translated: CASSLGLGGDGNQPQHF.

This chain joins TRBV19 and TRBJ2-1; D is ambiguous. The CDR3 sequence is 13 residues long. Looked up from germline, CDR1 is LNHDA and CDR2 is SQIVND (reference sequence). V was pared by 5 bases and J by 4 bases, with 9 bases between. DNA of the CDR3: TGTGCCAGTAGTCCGGGCCCTTACAATGAGCAGTTCTTC. This encodes CASSPGPYNEQFF.

The chain uses TRBV7-9 and TRBJ2-1; 16 bases align to TRBD2. CDR1 and CDR2 (germline): SEHNR, FQNEAQ (reference sequence). With 5 bases clipped from V and 8 bases from J, the junction kept 6 bases outside the gene matches. The CDR3 spans 16 residues. The CDR3 DNA reads TGTGCCAGCAGCGTGTCCGGGACTAGCGGGAGGGATGAGCAGTTCTTC. The encoded protein is CASSVSGTSGRDEQFF.

The rearrangement links TRBV11-2 to TRBJ1-1; perhaps TRBD1 as D (5 bases). V lost 1 base and J 3 bases, leaving 9 bases between the germline ends. The germline gives CDR1 SGHAT, CDR2 FQNNGV. The CDR3 has 14 amino acids. In DNA, the CDR3 is TGTGCCAGCAGCTTAGTTTGGGGGGACACTGAAGCTTTCTTT. Amino acid sequence: CASSLVWGDTEAFF.

This clone was seen a handful of times. The V call is TRBV27, the J call TRBJ2-3, with 10 bases that match TRBD2. Trimming took 0 bases from V and 4 from J; bases not matched to a gene: 7. CDR1 and CDR2 (germline): MNHEY, SMNVEV (reference sequence). CDR3 size: 17 residues. The CDR3 DNA is TGTGCCAGCAGTTTATCGATGCCTAGCGGGAGTTCAGATACGCAGTATTTT. This sequence encodes CASSLSMPSGSSDTQYF.

As concerns this clone: The sample carries other DNA sequences with the same CDR3. The chain recombines TRBV29-1 with TRBJ2-6; D is uncertain. Trimming shortened V by 3 bases and J by 0 bases, and 3 bases separated the two germline ends. Germline lookup yields CDR1 SQVTM and CDR2 ANQGSEA. The CDR3 runs to 13 residues. The CDR3 sequence: CSVEVSGANVLTF. CDR3 nucleotides: TGCAGCGTTGAGGTCTCTGGGGCCAACGTCCTGACTTTC.

The chain combines TRBV5-1 with TRBJ1-5, with 7 bases identical to TRBD1. From germline, CDR1 is SGHRS and CDR2 YFSETQ. The CDR3 totals 15 residues. V was pared by 0 bases and J by 6 bases, with 6 bases of the junction left unmatched. CDR3 region: CASSLETGVGQPQHF. CDR3 bases: TGCGCCAGCAGCTTGGAAACAGGGGTTGGTCAGCCCCAGCATTTT. The variable domain in full, with the rest retrieved from reference TRBV5-1 and TRBJ1-5, is KAGVTQTPRYLIKTRGQQVTLSCSPISGHRSVSWYQQTPGQGLQFLFEYFSETQRNKGNFPGRFSGRQFSNSRSEMNVSTLELGDSALYLCASSLETGVGQPQHFGDGTRLSIL.

The chain links TRBV6-1 to TRBJ2-2; weak D call: TRBD1 (6 bases). The CDR3 runs 15 residues. Germline V gives CDR1 MNHNS, CDR2 SASEGT. Between the trimmed V and J ends, which lost 6 bases and 2 bases, there was a span of 13 bases. The CDR3 loop is CASSERTANTGELFF. The DNA of the CDR3 is TGTGCCAGCAGCGAACGGACAGCCAACACCGGGGAGCTGTTTTTT.

This clone was counted a single time. Sequence at one end of the junction differs from germline and may be a read error. The rearrangement links TRBV5-1 to TRBJ2-7; unclear D gene. CDR1 SGHRS and CDR2 YFSETQ come from the germline V gene. This CDR3 has 14 residues. The CDR3 region has the DNA TGTGCCAGCAGCTTGGCGGCCAATAGCTACGAGCAGTACTTC. Translating it yields CASSLAANSYEQYF. The full variable domain, in which reference TRBV5-1 and TRBJ2-7 provide the parts outside the CDR3, is KAGVTQTPRYLIKTRGQQVTLSCSPISGHRSVSWYQQTPGQGLQFLFEYFSETQRNKGNFPGRFSGRQFSNSRSEMNVSTLELGDSALYLCASSLAANSYEQYFGPGTRLTVT.

The chain recombines TRBV30 with TRBJ2-1; 7 bases agree with TRBD2. CDR1 GTSNPN and CDR2 SVGIG come from the germline V gene (reference sequence). The CDR3 runs 14 residues. V was pared by 8 bases and J by 3 bases, with 10 bases of the junction left unmatched. The CDR3 protein is CAQRDSPHYNEQFF. Here the CDR3 DNA reads TGTGCCCAGCGGGATAGCCCCCACTACAATGAGCAGTTCTTC.

The chain carries TRBV5-1 and TRBJ1-1; D is ambiguous. Germline CDR1 is SGHRS and CDR2 is YFSETQ. V was cut by 1 base and J by 2 bases, with 9 bases left in between. This CDR3 spans 14 amino acids. The CDR3 DNA sequence: TGCGCCAGCAGCTTGAGGGCGGGAAACACTGAAGCTTTCTTT. Translating gives CASSLRAGNTEAFF.

The count of this clone is one. This chain links TRBV6-6 with TRBJ2-7, with 8 bases that match TRBD2. The V gene end was trimmed by 5 bases and the J gene end by 7 bases; junction bases not matched to a gene: 7. From germline, CDR1 is MNHNY and CDR2 SVGAGI (reference sequence). This CDR3 has 13 amino acids. CDR3 coding DNA: TGTGCCAGCAGTCCCTCGGGAGGGGGGGAGCAGTACGTC. Amino acids: CASSPSGGGEQYV.

This clone has just one count. The chain recombines TRBV7-9 with TRBJ2-3; 12 nucleotides match TRBD2. V lost 5 bases, J lost 5 bases, and 8 bases stayed unmatched. Germline V gives CDR1 SEHNR, CDR2 FQNEAQ (reference sequence). The CDR3 contains 16 residues. Here the CDR3 DNA reads TGTGCCAGCAGCGACCGACTAGCGGGAGCGGTAGATACGCAGTATTTT. Translating it yields CASSDRLAGAVDTQYF.

The chain employs TRBV5-4 and TRBJ2-7; D is possibly TRBD2 (6 bases). CDR3 size: 14 residues. Trimming removed 2 bases at V and 2 bases at J, with 11 bases between. Looked up from germline, CDR1 is SGHNT and CDR2 is YYREEE (reference sequence). As DNA, the CDR3 is TGTGCCAGCAGCTTAAGGAGGGCCCCCTACGAGCAGTACTTC. Translating gives CASSLRRAPYEQYF. The whole variable domain, filled in from reference TRBV5-4 and TRBJ2-7, reads ETGVTQSPTHLIKTRGQQVTLRCSSQSGHNTVSWYQQALGQGPQFIFQYYREEENGRGNFPPRFSGLQFPNYSSELNVNALELDDSALYLCASSLRRAPYEQYFGPGTRLTVT.

This clone occurred a few times. This chain uses TRBV11-1 with TRBJ2-7; 10 bases agree with TRBD2. Germline V CDR1 and CDR2: SGHAT, FQDESV (reference sequence). V was pared by 5 bases and J by 6 bases, with 10 bases of the junction left unmatched. The CDR3 length is 15 residues. The CDR3 DNA reads TGTGCCAGCAGCCGTACTAGCGGGACTGTCGCCGAGCAGTACTTC. Its protein is CASSRTSGTVAEQYF.

V usage is TRBV11-2 and J usage is TRBJ2-7; 11 nucleotides match TRBD1. Per the germline V gene, CDR1 is SGHAT and CDR2 is FQNNGV. The CDR3 runs 16 residues. Trimming at V came to 5 bases and at J to 2 bases, leaving 8 bases not matched to a gene. The CDR3 spells CASSLVPGQGAYEQYV. DNA for the CDR3: TGTGCCAGCAGCCTCGTCCCGGGACAGGGGGCCTACGAGCAGTACGTC.

The CDR3 spells CASNGQGTALAFF. In nucleotides, the CDR3 is TGTGCCAGTAACGGACAGGGGACCGCTCTTGCTTTCTTT. The V and J genes are TRBV19 and TRBJ1-1; 9 bases match TRBD1. Germline CDR1 reads LNHDA; CDR2 reads SQIVND (reference sequence). V was pared by 7 bases and J by 11 bases, with 11 bases of the junction left unmatched. This CDR3 region has 13 residues.

The rearrangement uses TRBV29-1 and TRBJ2-5; D tentatively fits TRBD1 or TRBD2 (6 bases each). The CDR3 loop spans 16 amino acids. The germline V gene encodes CDR1 SQVTM and CDR2 ANQGSEA. Deletions cut 5 bases from V and 6 bases from J, with 25 bases between. In DNA form, the CDR3 reads TGCAGCGTTCTCCTGGACTACAGGGAAGGCGGGCAGACCCAGTACTTC. Amino acid sequence: CSVLLDYREGGQTQYF.

A single count supports this clone. The chain is built from TRBV28 and TRBJ1-2; 7 positions agree with TRBD1. Germline-derived CDR1 and CDR2 are MDHEN and SYDVKM. V trimming: 6 bases; J trimming: 5 bases; junction bases outside the gene matches: 9. The CDR3 extends over 14 amino acids. The CDR3 loop is CASRRQGTHYGYTF. CDR3 DNA sequence: TGTGCCAGCAGGAGACAGGGCACTCATTATGGCTACACCTTC.

The V call is TRBV28, the J call TRBJ2-3; the match to TRBD2 covers 11 bases. Germline loops: CDR1 MDHEN, CDR2 SYDVKM. The CDR3 spans 17 residues. With 5 bases clipped from V and 2 bases from J, the junction kept 9 bases outside the gene matches. CDR3 in DNA: TGTGCCAGCAGTAACCCGATAGCGGGAGGGCCCACAGATACGCAGTATTTT. Residues: CASSNPIAGGPTDTQYF.